A selection of T cell receptor beta chains follows, all from one sample in a study of blood T cell repertoires in COVID-19. The repertoire was sequenced with immunoSEQ multiplex PCR; TCRdb's copy has only in-frame clones and lacks some. Among about 49,000 clones listed, 80% to 85% were seen once. Sample: peripheral blood. Receptors were obtained from a woman older than 75 with COVID-19, enrolled during active disease. The CDR3 runs from the conserved cysteine through the conserved F or W. D genes are given only for firm matches. The size of a clone is reported for some rows only, either as once, few or many, or as a class for expanded clones.

abundance | d_gene | j_gene | v_gene | CDR3aa | CDR3nt
few | - | TRBJ1-2 | TRBV2 | CASRESPGLYGYTF | TGTGCCAGCAGAGAATCTCCGGGACTCTATGGCTACACCTTC
- | - | TRBJ2-3 | TRBV10-3 | CATRGDPGRSDTQYF | TGTGCCACCCGGGGAGACCCCGGCCGGTCAGATACGCAGTATTTT
- | TRBD2 | TRBJ2-5 | TRBV14 | CASSQGTSGRIQETQYF | TGTGCCAGCAGCCAGGGGACTAGCGGGAGAATCCAAGAGACCCAGTACTTC
medium-sized | - | TRBJ2-5 | TRBV19 | CASSIAAGKETQYF | TGTGCCAGTAGTATAGCGGCAGGGAAAGAGACCCAGTACTTC
- | - | TRBJ1-6 | TRBV6-5 | CASSYYQSGNSPLHF | TGTGCCAGCAGTTACTACCAATCGGGTAATTCACCCCTCCACTTT
once | TRBD1 | TRBJ2-2 | TRBV19 | CASNRQGNTGELFF | TGTGCCAGTAATAGACAGGGGAACACCGGGGAGCTGTTTTTT
- | - | TRBJ2-2 | TRBV19 | CASSSLRAGSTGELFF | TGTGCCAGTAGTAGTCTCAGAGCGGGTAGCACCGGGGAGCTGTTTTTT
- | - | TRBJ1-3 | TRBV19 | CASREQPGNTIYF | TGTGCCAGTAGAGAACAGCCTGGAAACACCATATATTTT
once | - | TRBJ2-7 | TRBV29-1 | CSVEGGEGAGSYEQYF | TGCAGCGTTGAGGGCGGAGAGGGAGCCGGCTCCTACGAGCAGTACTTC
- | TRBD1 | TRBJ1-2 | TRBV18 | CASSQQGVNYGYTF | TGTGCCAGCTCGCAACAGGGGGTTAACTATGGCTACACCTTC
- | - | TRBJ2-1 | TRBV6-5 | CASSGLTRNEQFF | TGTGCCAGCTCCGGACTAACTCGCAATGAGCAGTTCTTC
- | - | TRBJ2-1 | TRBV7-3 | CASSLSGTHNEQFF | TGTGCCAGCAGCTTAAGCGGGACCCACAATGAGCAGTTCTTC
once | TRBD1 | TRBJ2-5 | TRBV29-1 | CSVAFGTGAQETQYF | TGCAGCGTCGCATTTGGCACAGGGGCGCAAGAGACCCAGTACTTC
few | - | TRBJ1-1 | TRBV7-3 | CASSLTSGAAMNTEAFF | TGTGCCAGCAGCTTAACGTCAGGGGCCGCCATGAACACTGAAGCTTTCTTT
- | TRBD2 | TRBJ2-1 | TRBV15 | CATSRGTSGSNEQFF | TGTGCCACCAGCAGAGGGACTAGCGGGAGTAATGAGCAGTTCTTC
- | TRBD1 | TRBJ1-3 | TRBV5-1 | CASSSGTGSGNTIYF | TGCGCCAGCAGCTCCGGGACAGGCTCTGGAAACACCATATATTTT
- | TRBD2 | TRBJ2-7 | TRBV5-6 | CASRLLAGAGEQYF | TGTGCCAGCAGACTACTAGCGGGAGCGGGAGAGCAGTACTTC
- | - | TRBJ2-1 | TRBV6-5 | CASSYYPRANEQFF | TGTGCCAGCAGTTACTATCCGAGGGCCAATGAGCAGTTCTTC
- | TRBD2 | TRBJ2-3 | TRBV19 | CASSVSAGGPWDTQYF | TGTGCCAGTAGTGTCTCGGCGGGAGGGCCGTGGGATACGCAGTATTTT